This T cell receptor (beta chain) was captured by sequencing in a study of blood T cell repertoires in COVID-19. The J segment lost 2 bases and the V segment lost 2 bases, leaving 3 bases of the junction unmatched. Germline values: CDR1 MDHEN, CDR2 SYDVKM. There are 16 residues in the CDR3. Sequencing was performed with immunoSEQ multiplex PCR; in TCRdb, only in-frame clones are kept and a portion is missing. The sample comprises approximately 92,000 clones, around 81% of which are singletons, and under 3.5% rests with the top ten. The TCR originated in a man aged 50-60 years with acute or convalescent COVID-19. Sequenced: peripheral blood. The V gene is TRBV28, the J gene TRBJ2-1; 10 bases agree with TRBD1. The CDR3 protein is CASSLPGQGAYNEQFF. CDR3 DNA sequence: TGTGCCAGCAGTTTACCCGGACAGGGGGCCTACAATGAGCAGTTCTTC.